This entry lists 12 T cell receptor beta chains sequenced from one sample in a study of vaccination effects on CD4 cells after COVID-19. Sequencing used immunoSEQ multiplex PCR; TCRdb keeps in-frame clones, though not all of them. This sample has just under 65,000 clones, with roughly 80% found just once. Their target antigens are unknown. Under the ViraFEST assay, PBMC were stimulated with viral peptide pools so that antigen-specific CD4+ T cells expanded. Sequencing was performed afterwards. After roughly 10 days in culture, the CD4+ T cells were isolated. Neither prior SARS-CoV-2 infection nor positive nucleocapsid antibodies were present in the vaccine recipients. Sample: CD4+ T cells from PBMCs cultured with HCoV-OC43 spike peptides, taken before COVID-19 vaccination. The subset: HCoV-OC43 spike overlapping peptide pool stimulation. These receptors all come from a human donor who received a COVID-19 vaccine.

This clone was observed once. V gene TRBV7-2 combines with J gene TRBJ2-3; D possibly matches TRBD1 or TRBD2 (6 bases each). V lost 5 bases and J lost 2, with 14 bases in between. This CDR3 is 15 amino acids long. The germline gives CDR1 SGHTA, CDR2 FQGNSA. The CDR3 DNA reads TGTGCCAGCAGCGGGCGGGACACCTACACAGATACGCAGTATTTT. Its protein is CASSGRDTYTDTQYF.

This clone showed up just once. The rearrangement joins TRBV6-2 or TRBV6-3 to TRBJ2-7; D uncertain. Germline-derived CDR1 and CDR2 are MNHEY and SVGEGT. This CDR3 is built from 12 residues. V lost 5 bases and J lost 7, with 12 bases in between. The CDR3 DNA reads TGTGCCAGCAGTGAGACTGTGAGGGAGCAGTACGTC. Protein product: CASSETVREQYV.

The sample holds a few counts of this clone. This sequence joins TRBV19 and TRBJ1-1; no clear D. The CDR3 is made up of 13 amino acids. Germline V gene data show CDR1 as LNHDA and CDR2 as SQIVND (reference sequence). Trimming took off 3 bases at V and 1 base at J, with 6 bases between the two ends. The CDR3 DNA reads as TGTGCCAGTAGTATTGTAGAGAACACTGAAGCTTTCTTT. Translated: CASSIVENTEAFF.

This chain connects TRBV28 to TRBJ2-1; 7 bases map to TRBD1. With V trimmed by 7 bases and J by 0 bases, 12 bases remained unmatched. Germline lookup yields CDR1 MDHEN and CDR2 SYDVKM. This CDR3 comprises 17 residues. CDR3 nucleotide sequence: TGTGCCAGCACACCGTCCGGGACAGCTAGCTCCTACAATGAGCAGTTCTTC. Translation: CASTPSGTASSYNEQFF.

This sequence joins TRBV29-1 and TRBJ2-4; TRBD2 agrees at 11 bases. The CDR3 spans 15 residues. V shed 6 bases, J shed 7 bases, and the junction held 11 bases outside the gene matches. Germline V gene data show CDR1 as SQVTM and CDR2 as ANQGSEA. CDR3 sequence: CSVLLAGATTNIQYF. DNA of the CDR3: TGCAGCGTGCTACTAGCGGGGGCCACTACGAACATTCAGTACTTC.

The chain employs TRBV19 and TRBJ2-3, with D hard to call. The germline V gene has CDR1 LNHDA and CDR2 SQIVND (reference sequence). The CDR3 covers 16 residues. The ends were cut back, 3 bases at V and 0 bases at J, with 13 bases in the middle. The CDR3 sequence: CASSISGGASTDTQYF. In nucleotides, the CDR3 is TGTGCCAGTAGTATCTCAGGTGGAGCAAGCACAGATACGCAGTATTTT.

The rearrangement uses TRBV3-1 (or the pseudogene TRBV3-2) and TRBJ1-1; no clear D gene. The germline gives CDR1 LGHDT, CDR2 YNNKEL (reference sequence). The CDR3 runs 12 residues. Trimming pared 3 bases from V and 2 bases from J, leaving 4 bases between. The CDR3 sequence is CASSHFNTEAFF. CDR3 in DNA: TGTGCCAGCAGCCATTTCAACACTGAAGCTTTCTTT.

This clone has a handful of counts. The chain recombines TRBV2 with TRBJ1-2; 10 bases are shared with TRBD1. This CDR3 contains 14 residues. Germline V gene data show CDR1 as SNHLY and CDR2 as FYNNEI. The ends lost 3 bases at V and 2 bases at J; junction bases unmatched: 0. CDR3 nucleotide sequence: TGTGCCAGCAGTGAGGGACAGGGGAACTATGGCTACACCTTC. Protein: CASSEGQGNYGYTF.

The chain is built from TRBV7-6 and TRBJ2-5, with 9 bases fitting TRBD1. Germline V CDR1 and CDR2: SGHVS, FNYEAQ. V trimming: 3 bases; J trimming: 5 bases; junction bases outside the gene matches: 10. CDR3 length: 16 residues. DNA for the CDR3: TGTGCCAGCAGCTTCCCGGGACAGGGCGGCCGGGAGACCCAGTACTTC. Translating it yields CASSFPGQGGRETQYF.

This clone showed up just a few times. The rearrangement uses TRBV3-1 (or the pseudogene TRBV3-2) and TRBJ1-1; the D gene is possibly TRBD1 (5 bases). The V gene lost 0 bases and the J gene lost 8 bases, with 19 bases spanning the gap. The germline gives CDR1 LGHDT, CDR2 YNNKEL (reference sequence). The CDR3 covers 16 residues. The CDR3 loop reads CASSQEGLYKRGEAFF. The CDR3 bases are TGTGCCAGCAGCCAAGAGGGACTTTACAAAAGGGGAGAAGCTTTCTTT.

The chain joins TRBV5-8 to TRBJ1-3; no firm D call. Looked up from germline, CDR1 is SGHTS and CDR2 is YDEGEE. Trimming cost V 2 bases and J 0 bases, with 6 bases left between them. The CDR3 runs to 14 residues. This CDR3 reads CASSFSYSGNTIYF. CDR3 coding DNA: TGTGCCAGCAGCTTCTCTTACTCTGGAAACACCATATATTTT.

The V gene is TRBV4-1, the J gene TRBJ2-2; D not certain. V was clipped by 1 base and J by 6 bases, with 12 bases between them. CDR3 size: 15 residues. Germline CDR1 is MGHRA and CDR2 is YSYEKL. Here the CDR3 reads CASSQVVGPAGELFF. The CDR3 DNA follows: TGCGCCAGCAGCCAAGTAGTGGGTCCGGCCGGGGAGCTGTTTTTT.